The rows below give T cell receptor beta chains drawn from one sample of a study of identical twins. TCRdb processed the 5' RACE reads anew with MiXCR; each CDR3 protein has one entry. The sample shows roughly 1.6 million distinct CDR3 sequences, more than 30% of them seen only once. The sequencing input was cord blood. The receptors stem from a newborn girl in good health. Both conserved end residues are trimmed from each CDR3. The order of the fields is V gene, clone size, CDR3 protein. The size entry is marked missing in some rows and otherwise reads once, few, many or a size class.

v_gene: TRBV4-2
abundance: NA
CDR3aa: ASSPGGLAGEGYQETQY

v_gene: TRBV5-5
abundance: few
CDR3aa: ASSLKQAYADTQY

v_gene: TRBV7-9
abundance: few
CDR3aa: ASSIGVHEGYNEQF

v_gene: TRBV25-1
abundance: NA
CDR3aa: ASSESGTRAGEAF

v_gene: TRBV28
abundance: NA
CDR3aa: ASTPAGGQNEQF

v_gene: TRBV12-5
abundance: NA
CDR3aa: ASGSDSPNTEAF

v_gene: TRBV2
abundance: once
CDR3aa: ASSEQGRYNEQY

v_gene: TRBV28
abundance: NA
CDR3aa: ASKQGTRETQY

v_gene: TRBV6-1
abundance: NA
CDR3aa: ASSELRAATDTQY

v_gene: TRBV28
abundance: NA
CDR3aa: ASSPFPSGPEQY

v_gene: TRBV7-8
abundance: few
CDR3aa: ASRRRTGTGKTDTQY

v_gene: TRBV5-1
abundance: NA
CDR3aa: ASRESYNEQF

v_gene: TRBV27
abundance: NA
CDR3aa: ASSLTGTRETQY

v_gene: TRBV28
abundance: NA
CDR3aa: ASSTPPGGTDTQY

v_gene: TRBV5-1
abundance: NA
CDR3aa: ASRTGGVGTNEKLF

v_gene: TRBV6-1
abundance: NA
CDR3aa: ASSEGTSGSSDYGYEQY

v_gene: TRBV4-2
abundance: few
CDR3aa: ASSQEERVREQY

v_gene: TRBV6-1
abundance: NA
CDR3aa: ASSEVTGEETQY

v_gene: TRBV14
abundance: NA
CDR3aa: ASSQDKRRSTDTQY

v_gene: TRBV3-1
abundance: NA
CDR3aa: ASSQGQLMSSYEQY

v_gene: TRBV7-2
abundance: many
CDR3aa: ASSLGHSLSYEQY

v_gene: TRBV5-1
abundance: NA
CDR3aa: ASSPTGVSYNEQF

v_gene: TRBV7-2
abundance: many
CDR3aa: ASSLRGFGGDTQY

v_gene: TRBV25-1
abundance: few
CDR3aa: ASSEYGTGGTEAF

v_gene: TRBV20-1
abundance: NA
CDR3aa: SALLRQGLNQPQH

v_gene: TRBV6-1
abundance: NA
CDR3aa: ASSEIKGGGPRETQY

v_gene: TRBV5-1
abundance: NA
CDR3aa: ASSSQGVGYT

v_gene: TRBV3-1
abundance: few
CDR3aa: ASSQVSLRDGTSNEQF

v_gene: TRBV5-1
abundance: NA
CDR3aa: ASSLAQLRETQY

v_gene: TRBV20-1
abundance: many
CDR3aa: SARSGTRSYEQY

v_gene: TRBV6-4
abundance: NA
CDR3aa: ASSDFSSGEQF

v_gene: TRBV4-2
abundance: NA
CDR3aa: ASSQDLDRAGQF

v_gene: TRBV10-3
abundance: few
CDR3aa: ATKSSTDTQY

v_gene: TRBV7-2
abundance: many
CDR3aa: ASSLGAGVNTEAF

v_gene: TRBV10-3
abundance: few
CDR3aa: AISESLTRDNSPLH

v_gene: TRBV29-1
abundance: many
CDR3aa: SVERDSTDTQY

v_gene: TRBV12-3/TRBV12-4
abundance: NA
CDR3aa: ASRRTSGVLGGQETQY

v_gene: TRBV20-1
abundance: few
CDR3aa: SARSIGRENEQF

v_gene: TRBV29-1
abundance: NA
CDR3aa: SVDLGDLADEQY

v_gene: TRBV2
abundance: NA
CDR3aa: ASRSTALNEKLF

v_gene: TRBV6-5
abundance: NA
CDR3aa: ASSYSSWKETQY

v_gene: TRBV28
abundance: few
CDR3aa: ASSLPAAEQY

v_gene: TRBV5-1
abundance: few
CDR3aa: ASRKTSIEETQY

v_gene: TRBV5-6
abundance: few
CDR3aa: ASSLWREIRNEQF

v_gene: TRBV20-1
abundance: few
CDR3aa: SAGSEETQY

v_gene: TRBV29-1
abundance: many
CDR3aa: STTRGGGYT

v_gene: TRBV29-1
abundance: few
CDR3aa: SVEDRGDFSYEQY

v_gene: TRBV4-1
abundance: many
CDR3aa: ASSQGRGSYNEQF

v_gene: TRBV28
abundance: many
CDR3aa: ASSLPRTASSYNEQF

v_gene: TRBV28
abundance: NA
CDR3aa: ASRSDRGGNQPQH

v_gene: TRBV5-1
abundance: few
CDR3aa: ASSFPGIRYTDTQY

v_gene: TRBV6-6
abundance: NA
CDR3aa: ASSDARDSEKLF

v_gene: TRBV12-3/TRBV12-4
abundance: NA
CDR3aa: ASGSWTAGYT

v_gene: TRBV20-1
abundance: many
CDR3aa: SARVGGRSYEQY

v_gene: TRBV20-1
abundance: NA
CDR3aa: SASTPGQGSDTQY

v_gene: TRBV7-9
abundance: NA
CDR3aa: ASSLLPAGLAFNEQF

v_gene: TRBV27
abundance: NA
CDR3aa: ASLSHGWASNEQF

v_gene: TRBV20-1
abundance: NA
CDR3aa: SARGDTNTEAF